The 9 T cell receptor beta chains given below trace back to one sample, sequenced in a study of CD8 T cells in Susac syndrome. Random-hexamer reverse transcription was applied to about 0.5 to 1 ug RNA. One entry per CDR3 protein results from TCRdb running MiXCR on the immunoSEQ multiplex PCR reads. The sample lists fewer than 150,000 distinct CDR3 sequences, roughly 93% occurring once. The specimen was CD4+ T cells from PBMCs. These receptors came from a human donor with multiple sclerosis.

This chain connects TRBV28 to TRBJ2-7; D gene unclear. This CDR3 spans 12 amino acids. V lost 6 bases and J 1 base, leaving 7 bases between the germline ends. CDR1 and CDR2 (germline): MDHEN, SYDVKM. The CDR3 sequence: CASRTLSYEQYF. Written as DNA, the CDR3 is TGTGCCAGCAGGACATTATCCTACGAGCAGTACTTC.

CDR3 in DNA: TGTGCCAGCAGCTCGGGACAGGGGGCCGAGCAGTACTTC. Its protein is CASSSGQGAEQYF. This rearrangement joins TRBV7-9 to TRBJ2-7; 12 nucleotides line up with TRBD1. This CDR3 has 13 amino acids. V lost 4 bases, J lost 6 bases, and 1 base stayed unmatched. Looked up from germline, CDR1 is SEHNR and CDR2 is FQNEAQ (reference sequence).

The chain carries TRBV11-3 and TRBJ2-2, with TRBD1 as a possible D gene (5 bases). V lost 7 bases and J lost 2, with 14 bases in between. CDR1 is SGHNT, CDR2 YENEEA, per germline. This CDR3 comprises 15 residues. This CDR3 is CASKESRVNTGELFF. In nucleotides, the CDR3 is TGTGCCAGCAAGGAGTCCAGGGTAAACACCGGGGAGCTGTTTTTT.

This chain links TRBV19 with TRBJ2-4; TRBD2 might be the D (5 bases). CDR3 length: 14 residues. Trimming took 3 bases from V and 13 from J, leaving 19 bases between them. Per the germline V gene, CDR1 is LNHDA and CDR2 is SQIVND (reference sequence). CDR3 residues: CASSIRPGPWEQYF. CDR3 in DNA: TGTGCCAGTAGTATCCGACCGGGCCCGTGGGAGCAGTACTTC.

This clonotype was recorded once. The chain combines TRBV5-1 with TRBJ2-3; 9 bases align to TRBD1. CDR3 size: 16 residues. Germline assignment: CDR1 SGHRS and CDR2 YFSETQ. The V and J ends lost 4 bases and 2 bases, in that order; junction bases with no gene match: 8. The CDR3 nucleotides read TGCGCCAGCAGCCCCTCCGGGACAGGGAACACAGATACGCAGTATTTT. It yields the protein CASSPSGTGNTDTQYF.

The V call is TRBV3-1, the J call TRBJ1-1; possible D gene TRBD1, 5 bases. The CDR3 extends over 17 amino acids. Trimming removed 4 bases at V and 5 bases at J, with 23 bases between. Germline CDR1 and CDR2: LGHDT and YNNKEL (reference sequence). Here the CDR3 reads CASSPREGGLGGTEAFF. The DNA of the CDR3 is TGTGCCAGCAGCCCCCGAGAAGGCGGACTTGGGGGGACTGAAGCTTTCTTT.

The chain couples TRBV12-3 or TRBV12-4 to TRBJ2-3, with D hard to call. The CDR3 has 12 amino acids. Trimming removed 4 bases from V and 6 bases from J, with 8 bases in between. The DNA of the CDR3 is TGTGCCAGCAGTTACGCTCCGGATACGCAGTATTTT. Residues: CASSYAPDTQYF.

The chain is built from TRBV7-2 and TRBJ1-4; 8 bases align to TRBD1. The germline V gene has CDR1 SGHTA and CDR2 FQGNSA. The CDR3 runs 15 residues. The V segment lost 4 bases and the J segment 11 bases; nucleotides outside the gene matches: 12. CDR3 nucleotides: TGTGCCAGCAGCTCCCCCGGACAGGGAGGGGAGAAACTGTTTTTT. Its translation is CASSSPGQGGEKLFF.

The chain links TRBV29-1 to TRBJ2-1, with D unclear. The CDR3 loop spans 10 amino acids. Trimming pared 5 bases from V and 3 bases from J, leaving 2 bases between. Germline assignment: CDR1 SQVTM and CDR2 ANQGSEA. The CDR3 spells CSVRYNEQFF. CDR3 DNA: TGCAGCGTTCGCTACAATGAGCAGTTCTTC.